What follows are 26 T cell receptor beta chains derived from one specimen sequenced in a study of T cell responses to AZD1222 COVID-19 vaccine (dated by TCRdb to 2020 to 2023). Libraries were constructed by the immunoSEQ multiplex PCR assay. The source is immuneACCESS, and TCRdb retained only in-frame sequences with V and J called. Part of the clones is not carried over; for the studies checked, unresolved V genes explain less than half of this, and the remainder is unexplained. The sample data list around 150,000 clones, and about 90% of these were observed just once. The ten largest clones represent roughly 2% of the sample. The label giving this sample's time point can be read as: baseline before first vaccination. The sample here was peripheral blood, taken on day 0 of AZD1222 vaccination. These receptors were obtained from an adult in good health.

The genes are TRBV5-6 and TRBJ1-2; D ambiguous. CDR1 is SGHDT, CDR2 YYEEEE, per germline. CDR3 length: 15 amino acids. Trimming stripped 2 bases from V and 4 bases from J, with 15 bases between. The CDR3 here is CASSFPAQRGYGYTF. Written as DNA, the CDR3 is TGTGCCAGCAGCTTTCCTGCACAACGAGGCTATGGCTACACCTTC. Full variable domain (rest looked up from reference TRBV5-6 and TRBJ1-2): DAGVTQSPTHLIKTRGQQVTLRCSPKSGHDTVSWYQQALGQGPQFIFQYYEEEERQRGNFPDRFSGHQFPNYSSELNVNALLLGDSALYLCASSFPAQRGYGYTFGSGTRLTVV.

A single count supports this clone. V gene TRBV5-6 combines with J gene TRBJ1-2; weak D call: TRBD1 (6 bases). Germline CDR1 and CDR2: SGHDT and YYEEEE. The V end lost 4 bases, the J end lost 8 bases, and 9 bases lay between the germline ends. CDR3 size: 11 residues. The CDR3 loop reads CASSTGYGYTF. In DNA, the CDR3 is TGTGCCAGCAGCACAGGGTACGGCTACACCTTC.

V is TRBV30 and J is TRBJ1-2; 7 positions agree with TRBD1. CDR1 GTSNPN and CDR2 SVGIG come from the germline V gene (reference sequence). This CDR3 has 15 residues. J gave up 1 base and V 0 bases, and 5 bases lay outside the gene matches. The CDR3 loop reads CAWSVGTAFNYGYTF. The CDR3 DNA reads TGTGCCTGGAGTGTCGGGACAGCTTTTAACTATGGCTACACCTTC.

The sample holds one count of this clone. The rearrangement links TRBV2 to TRBJ1-2; possibly TRBD1 for D (5 bases). CDR1 and CDR2 from the germline V gene are SNHLY and FYNNEI. This CDR3 is built from 15 residues. With 6 bases removed from V and 5 bases from J, the gap between germline ends came to 19 bases. The chain's CDR3 is CASSPDRGEGYGYTF. The CDR3 DNA follows: TGTGCCAGCAGCCCGGACCGGGGGGAGGGGTATGGCTACACCTTC.

The gene calls are TRBV2 and TRBJ1-4; possibly TRBD1 for D (6 bases). Trimming cost V 2 bases and J 8 bases, with 18 bases left between them. The length of the CDR3 is 16 residues. Germline CDR1 and CDR2: SNHLY and FYNNEI. In DNA, the CDR3 is TGTGCCAGCAGTGAAAGGGGGACACGCAGGTGGGAAAAACTGTTTTTT. Amino acids: CASSERGTRRWEKLFF.

This chain uses TRBV7-2 with TRBJ2-5; no clear D. Trimming removed 3 bases at V and 3 bases at J, with 8 bases between. CDR3 length equals 13 residues. The germline CDR1 and CDR2 sequences are SGHTA and FQGNSA. The CDR3 loop reads CASSLFREETQYF. For the CDR3, the DNA is TGTGCCAGCAGCTTGTTCCGAGAAGAGACCCAGTACTTC.

In its sample, this clone was seen once. V is TRBV13 and J is TRBJ2-3; possibly TRBD2 for D (6 bases). Looked up from germline, CDR1 is PRHDT and CDR2 is FYEKMQ (reference sequence). CDR3 size: 18 residues. Between the trimmed V and J ends, which lost 5 bases and 5 bases, there was a span of 26 bases. The CDR3 nucleotides read TGTGCCAGCAGCGCAATGCGGAGGGGTGTCGGGCCCTTAGATACGCAGTATTTT. The encoded protein is CASSAMRRGVGPLDTQYF.

A few counts support this clone. This chain uses TRBV5-4 with TRBJ1-5; TRBD1 is a possible D gene (6 bases). Germline V gene data show CDR1 as SGHNT and CDR2 as YYREEE (reference sequence). The CDR3 extends over 15 amino acids. V was shortened by 0 bases and J by 3 bases, with 10 bases between the two germline ends. In DNA, the CDR3 is TGTGCCAGCAGCTTGGGTTCAGGGGCCAATCAGCCCCAGCATTTT. It encodes CASSLGSGANQPQHF.

The chain employs TRBV7-2 and TRBJ2-1; TRBD2 matches at 9 bases. J lost 4 bases, V lost 1 base, and 8 bases had no gene match. The CDR3 runs 17 residues. The germline CDR1 and CDR2 sequences are SGHTA and FQGNSA. This CDR3 reads CASSLVSSGAPYNEQFF. The CDR3 nucleotides are TGTGCCAGCAGCTTAGTTTCTAGCGGGGCCCCTTACAATGAGCAGTTCTTC.

The V call is TRBV7-8, the J call TRBJ2-1; either TRBD1 or TRBD2 may fit D (5 bases each). Germline CDR1 SGHVS, CDR2 FQNEAQ. The length of the CDR3 is 17 residues. The germline V and J ends were trimmed by 10 bases and 4 bases, with 26 bases remaining between them. CDR3 region: CATINKSTGSGYNEQFF. CDR3 in DNA: TGTGCCACCATAAACAAATCTACAGGATCGGGGTACAATGAGCAGTTCTTC. The full variable domain, in which reference TRBV7-8 and TRBJ2-1 provide the parts outside the CDR3, is GAGVSQSPRYKVAKRGQDVALRCDPISGHVSLFWYQQALGQGPEFLTYFQNEAQLDKSGLPSDRFFAERPEGSVSTLKIQRTQQEDSAVYLCATINKSTGSGYNEQFFGPGTRLTVL.

The rearrangement uses TRBV21-1 and TRBJ2-5; the D segment call TRBD2 is taken from the table without a DNA check. TRBV21-1 is classified as a pseudogene. The CDR3 is 15 residues long. This CDR3 is CASSKVAGIQETQYF. The CDR3 region has the DNA TGTGCCAGCAGCAAAGTCGCGGGAATACAAGAGACCCAGTACTTC.

V gene TRBV9 combines with J gene TRBJ1-1, with TRBD1 identical over 7 bases. This CDR3 spans 16 amino acids. Germline values: CDR1 SGDLS, CDR2 YYNGEE. V shed 3 bases, J shed 0 bases, and the junction held 8 bases outside the gene matches. CDR3: CASSAPGTEMNTEAFF. CDR3 sequence (DNA): TGTGCCAGCAGCGCCCCCGGGACAGAGATGAACACTGAAGCTTTCTTT.

This sequence joins TRBV13 and TRBJ1-6; D might be TRBD1 (5 bases). V was shortened by 2 bases and J by 7 bases, with 12 bases between the two germline ends. CDR3 length equals 15 residues. Per germline, CDR1 PRHDT and CDR2 FYEKMQ (reference sequence). The DNA for the CDR3 is TGTGCCAGCAGCTTATATCAGGGAAGCAATTCACCCCTCCACTTT. Translating it yields CASSLYQGSNSPLHF.

The V gene is TRBV5-3, the J gene TRBJ1-2, with a tentative D call TRBD1 (5 bases). Being an ORF, TRBV5-3 has a function that is uncertain. V was trimmed by 1 base and J by 0 bases, leaving 13 bases between them. The CDR3 sequence is 16 residues long. The DNA of the CDR3 is TGTGCCAGAAGCTTGAGACGGGGGAAAGCTAACTATGGCTACACCTTC. This gives the protein CARSLRRGKANYGYTF.

V and J are TRBV19 and TRBJ2-6; the match to TRBD1 covers 11 bases. CDR1 and CDR2 (germline): LNHDA, SQIVND (reference sequence). V gave up 7 bases and J gave up 0 bases; unmatched junction bases: 8. CDR3 size: 18 residues. CDR3 nucleotide sequence: TGTGCCAGTACCCTGAGGGGGACAGGGGGCTCTGGGGCCAACGTCCTGACTTTC. Amino acids: CASTLRGTGGSGANVLTF.

V is TRBV7-2 and J is TRBJ1-6; 7 bases agree with TRBD1. Germline V CDR1 and CDR2: SGHTA, FQGNSA. The ends lost 3 bases at V and 10 bases at J; junction bases unmatched: 3. The CDR3 is made up of 13 amino acids. The CDR3, as DNA: TGTGCCAGCAGCTTTCGACAGGGATCACCCCTCCACTTT. Protein: CASSFRQGSPLHF.

This rearrangement joins TRBV2 to TRBJ1-1; 7 positions match TRBD1. CDR1 is SNHLY and CDR2 is FYNNEI in the germline V gene. J gave up 2 bases and V 8 bases, and 11 bases lay outside the gene matches. The CDR3 runs 15 residues. CDR3 sequence (DNA): TGTGCCAGCTCTTCGACCGGGACAGTTAACACTGAAGCTTTCTTT. Amino acids: CASSSTGTVNTEAFF.

This clone occurred a few times. This rearrangement joins TRBV28 to TRBJ1-6; D ambiguous. Germline CDR1 is MDHEN and CDR2 is SYDVKM. The CDR3 sequence is 14 residues long. The ends were cut back, 1 base at V and 7 bases at J, with 8 bases in the middle. The DNA of the CDR3 is TGTGCCAGCAGTTTATTCGGGTTGAATTCACCCCTCCACTTT. Its translation is CASSLFGLNSPLHF.

The chain links TRBV27 to TRBJ1-5, with D maybe TRBD1 (5 bases). CDR1 is MNHEY, CDR2 SMNVEV, per germline (reference sequence). Trimming removed 4 bases from V and 9 bases from J, with 13 bases in between. The CDR3 has 13 residues. The CDR3 region has the DNA TGTGCCAGCAGTTCTCAGGGAATTCGGCCCCAGCATTTT. Translation: CASSSQGIRPQHF.

The gene calls are TRBV7-2 and TRBJ1-2; 9 nucleotides align to TRBD1. Germline CDR1 SGHTA, CDR2 FQGNSA. CDR3 length equals 16 residues. J lost 2 bases, V lost 4 bases, and 8 bases had no gene match. In DNA, the CDR3 is TGTGCCAGCAGCTACCTCGGGACAGGGACCAACTATGGCTACACCTTC. This encodes CASSYLGTGTNYGYTF.

The CDR3 loop reads CASSLDRLGEVEKLFF. The DNA for the CDR3 is TGCGCCAGCAGCTTGGACCGCCTGGGGGAGGTCGAAAAACTGTTTTTT. The V call is TRBV5-1, the J call TRBJ1-4; a weak D match, TRBD1 (5 bases). Germline loops: CDR1 SGHRS, CDR2 YFSETQ. Trimming took 0 bases from V and 8 from J, leaving 17 bases between them. The CDR3 has 16 amino acids. Looking up the rest from reference TRBV5-1 and TRBJ1-4 gives the full variable domain: KAGVTQTPRYLIKTRGQQVTLSCSPISGHRSVSWYQQTPGQGLQFLFEYFSETQRNKGNFPGRFSGRQFSNSRSEMNVSTLELGDSALYLCASSLDRLGEVEKLFFGSGTQLSVL.

This chain links TRBV4-3 with TRBJ1-1, with a tentative D call TRBD1 (5 bases). The V end was cut by 0 bases, the J end by 5 bases, with 7 bases between. The CDR3 is made up of 13 amino acids. CDR1 and CDR2 from the germline V gene are LGHNA and YSLEER. The CDR3 DNA sequence: TGCGCCAGCAGCCAAGAACCAGGGACTGAAGCTTTCTTT. It is translated as CASSQEPGTEAFF.

This clone appeared a single time. The genes are TRBV6-5 and TRBJ1-2, with 7 bases fitting TRBD1. This CDR3 is 14 amino acids long. V trimming: 6 bases; J trimming: 4 bases; junction bases outside the gene matches: 8. Per the germline V gene, CDR1 is MNHEY and CDR2 is SVGAGI. The chain's CDR3 is CASRVGQAFYGYTF. The DNA for the CDR3 is TGTGCCAGCAGGGTTGGACAGGCCTTCTATGGCTACACCTTC.

The J gene is TRBJ1-5, the V gene TRBV27; weak D call: TRBD1 (6 bases). CDR3 size: 12 residues. CDR1 is MNHEY, CDR2 SMNVEV, per germline (reference sequence). The V gene lost 5 bases and the J gene lost 7 bases, with 9 bases spanning the gap. The CDR3 bases are TGTGCCAGCAGTCCCACAGGGCAGCCCCAGCATTTT. Protein product: CASSPTGQPQHF.

This clone has more than one count but fewer than ten. The rearrangement joins TRBV15 to TRBJ1-6; tentatively, D is TRBD1 (5 bases). The V end lost 1 base, the J end lost 10 bases, and 8 bases lay between the germline ends. The CDR3 is 13 residues long. In germline, CDR1 is LNHNV, CDR2 YYDKDF (reference sequence). CDR3 in amino acids: CATSRGTGSPLHF. The CDR3 DNA is TGTGCCACCAGCAGAGGTACAGGCTCACCCCTCCACTTT.

V usage is TRBV5-1 and J usage is TRBJ1-2, with 7 bases fitting TRBD1. There are 16 residues in the CDR3. J was trimmed by 1 base and V by 4 bases; bases with no gene match: 10. The germline gives CDR1 SGHRS, CDR2 YFSETQ. The chain's CDR3 is CASSPEGGQINYGYTF. The CDR3 bases are TGCGCCAGCAGCCCCGAAGGGGGACAGATTAACTATGGCTACACCTTC. Supplemented by reference TRBV5-1 and TRBJ1-2, the full variable domain reads KAGVTQTPRYLIKTRGQQVTLSCSPISGHRSVSWYQQTPGQGLQFLFEYFSETQRNKGNFPGRFSGRQFSNSRSEMNVSTLELGDSALYLCASSPEGGQINYGYTFGSGTRLTVV.